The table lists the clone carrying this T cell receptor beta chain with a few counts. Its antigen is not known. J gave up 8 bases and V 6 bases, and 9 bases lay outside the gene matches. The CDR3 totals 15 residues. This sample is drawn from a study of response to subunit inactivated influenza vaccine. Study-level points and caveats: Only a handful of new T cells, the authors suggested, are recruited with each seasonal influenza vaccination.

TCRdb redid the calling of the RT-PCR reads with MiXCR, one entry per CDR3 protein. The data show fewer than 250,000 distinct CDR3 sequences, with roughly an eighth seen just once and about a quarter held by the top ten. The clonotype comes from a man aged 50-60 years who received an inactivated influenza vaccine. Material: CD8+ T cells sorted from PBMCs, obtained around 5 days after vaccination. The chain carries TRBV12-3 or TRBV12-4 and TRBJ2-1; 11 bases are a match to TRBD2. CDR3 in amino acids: CASSPGTSGGDEQFF. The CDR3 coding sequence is TGTGCCAGCAGCCCCGGGACTAGCGGTGGGGATGAGCAGTTCTTC.